This T cell receptor (beta chain) was sequenced in a study of cytomegalovirus exposure and HLA in healthy donors. Study-level results: In a later analysis, TCR beta V- and J-gene trimming was associated with a missense DCLRE1C variant.

To note about this clone: Its antigen is not identified.

The V segment lost 2 bases and the J segment 2 bases; nucleotides outside the gene matches: 1. CDR1 is MDHEN, CDR2 SYDVKM, per germline. This CDR3 has 15 amino acids. 60 Vbeta and 13 Jbeta primers were used in PCR. The protocol was immunoSEQ multiplex PCR, while the TCRdb copy is restricted to in-frame clones and leaves out a portion. The repertoire holds over 150,000 clones, with more than 75% as singletons. This chain uses TRBV28 with TRBJ1-1, with 11 nucleotides matching TRBD1. The sequencing sample was made of PBMCs. The clonotype originates from a man aged 25-45 years in good health and CMV-seropositive. In DNA, the CDR3 is TGTGCCAGCAGTTTACGGACAGGGGGCAACACTGAAGCTTTCTTT. Translated: CASSLRTGGNTEAFF.